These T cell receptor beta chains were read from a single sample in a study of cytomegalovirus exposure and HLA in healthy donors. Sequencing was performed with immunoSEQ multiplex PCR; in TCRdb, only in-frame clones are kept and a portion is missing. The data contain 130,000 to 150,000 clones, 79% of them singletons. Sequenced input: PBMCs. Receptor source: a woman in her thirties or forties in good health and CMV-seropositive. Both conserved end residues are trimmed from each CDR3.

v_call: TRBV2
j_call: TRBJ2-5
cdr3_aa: ASSEGLAGGQETQY

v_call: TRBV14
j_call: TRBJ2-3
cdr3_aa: ASSPPTGVYTDTQY

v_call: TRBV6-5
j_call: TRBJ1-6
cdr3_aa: ASSYRQGGSPLH

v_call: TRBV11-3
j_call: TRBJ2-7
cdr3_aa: ASSLWGRFYEQY

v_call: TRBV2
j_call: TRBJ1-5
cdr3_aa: ASSRVGGGNQPQH

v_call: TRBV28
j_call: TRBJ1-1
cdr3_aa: ASSSGGRGETEAF

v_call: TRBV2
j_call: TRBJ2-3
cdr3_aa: ASYRTSARAQY

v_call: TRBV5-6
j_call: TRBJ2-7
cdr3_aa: ASSRAWGQSSYEQY

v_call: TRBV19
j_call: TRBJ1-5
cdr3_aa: ASSIDWAGKGQPQH

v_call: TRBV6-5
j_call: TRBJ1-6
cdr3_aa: ASSPQVSNSPLH

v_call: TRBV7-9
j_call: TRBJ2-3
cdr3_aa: ASSSGGDTQY

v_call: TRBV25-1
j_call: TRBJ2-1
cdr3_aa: ASSDPLAGYYNEQF

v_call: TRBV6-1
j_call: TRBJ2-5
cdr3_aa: ASSEGSGTQY

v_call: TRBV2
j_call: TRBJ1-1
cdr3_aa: ASRPGVNTEAF

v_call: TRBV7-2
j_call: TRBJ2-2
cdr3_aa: ASSLVGSAGANTGELF

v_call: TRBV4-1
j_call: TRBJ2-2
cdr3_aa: ASSRWTSEPGTGELF

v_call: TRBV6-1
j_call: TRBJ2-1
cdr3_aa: ASSPRGAYNEQF